Described below is a single TCR beta chain sequence and its context. Its antigen is not identified. The sample comes from a study of T cell responses to AZD1222 COVID-19 vaccine. Findings of the study overall: None of the repertoires were sampled until the peak T cell response had passed. Clonal diversity may have been underestimated, and the donors were mostly white British, with more females than males. Spike was spanned by vaccine-associated CD4 TCRs, which were dominant at 160-218 and 743-854.

Only in-frame clones appear in the TCRdb table, and some are missing; sequencing was by immunoSEQ multiplex PCR. The sample lists tens of thousands of clones, around nine tenths occurring once. There are 20 residues in the CDR3. From germline, CDR1 is SGHVS and CDR2 FNYEAQ. Deletions cut 1 base from V and 0 bases from J, with 22 bases between. Sequencing used peripheral blood, obtained 28 days after the second AZD1222 dose. The chain recombines TRBV7-6 with TRBJ2-1; D uncertain. This sequence was found in an adult who received the AZD1222 COVID-19 vaccine. The DNA of the CDR3 is TGTGCCAGCAGCTTAGGTAATTCGGCTTCAGTGCTGAGCTCCTACAATGAGCAGTTCTTC. As protein: CASSLGNSASVLSSYNEQFF.